This is a list of T cell receptor beta chains from one sample in a study of human T cells and chemical hapten exposure. TCRdb processed the RACE reads anew with MiXCR; each CDR3 protein has one entry. This sample yields some 340,000 distinct CDR3 sequences, of which about 7% are seen a single time; roughly 7.9% belongs to the top ten. This sample comprised whole blood, obtained in connection with sensitization to the hapten diphenylcyclopropenone (DPC). The receptor set was obtained from a woman between 18 and 29 years old with alopecia areata. Some clones in this sample may be carry-over from other donors' samples. CDR3s include the opening cysteine and the closing phenylalanine or tryptophan. The D gene is left open where the match is weak. Size values are once, few and many counts, or a class for expanded clones, and some rows have none.

clone size	V gene	D gene	J gene	CDR3 protein	CDR3 DNA
few	TRBV2	NA	TRBJ2-2	CASSEATTGELFF	TGTGCCAGCAGTGAAGCCACCACCGGGGAGCTGTTTTTT
NA	TRBV6-2/TRBV6-3	NA	TRBJ2-1	CAIRPGRYNEQFF	TGTGCCATCCGCCCGGGGCGGTACAATGAGCAGTTCTTC
few	TRBV18	NA	TRBJ1-3	CASSPVDSSSGNTIYF	TGTGCCAGCTCACCAGTCGATTCGAGCTCTGGAAACACCATATATTTT
many	TRBV12-3/TRBV12-4	NA	TRBJ2-5	CASSLVREETQYF	TGTGCCAGCAGTTTAGTCAGAGAAGAGACCCAGTACTTC
many	TRBV7-2	TRBD1	TRBJ2-2	CASSYGPPGQGTGELFF	TGTGCCAGCAGCTACGGTCCACCGGGACAGGGCACCGGGGAGCTGTTTTTT
many	TRBV12-3/TRBV12-4	NA	TRBJ1-5	CASSLAGGGNQPQHF	TGTGCCAGCAGTTTAGCGGGGGGAGGGAATCAGCCCCAGCATTTT
few	TRBV5-1	NA	TRBJ2-7	CASSGTMSSYEQYF	TGCGCCAGCAGCGGGACAATGAGCTCCTACGAGCAGTACTTC
NA	TRBV20-1	NA	TRBJ1-5	CSARDNHSNQPQHF	TGCAGTGCTAGAGATAACCACAGCAATCAGCCCCAGCATTTT
NA	TRBV29-1	NA	TRBJ2-1	CSVYSGNEQFF	TGCAGCGTTTATAGTGGAAATGAGCAGTTCTTC
NA	TRBV6-5	TRBD1	TRBJ1-6	CASSYSPGGRSPLHF	TGTGCCAGCAGTTACTCGCCAGGGGGGCGTTCACCCCTCCACTTT
NA	TRBV18	TRBD2	TRBJ2-5	CASSPQRGLAGEETQYF	TGTGCCAGCTCACCACAACGCGGACTAGCGGGGGAAGAGACCCAGTACTTC
many	TRBV6-1	TRBD1	TRBJ1-2	CASSEATGGHGYTF	TGTGCCAGCAGTGAAGCGACAGGGGGCCATGGCTACACCTTC
NA	TRBV11-1	NA	TRBJ1-2	CASSPDKQDGYTF	TGTGCCAGCAGCCCCGATAAACAAGATGGCTACACCTTC
NA	TRBV20-1	TRBD1	TRBJ1-1	CSARDSYRGLTEAFF	TGCAGTGCTAGAGATTCGTACAGGGGCCTCACTGAAGCTTTCTTT
NA	TRBV12-5	NA	TRBJ2-7	CASGLASGSEQYF	TGTGCTAGTGGTTTGGCGTCCGGAAGCGAGCAGTACTTC
few	TRBV5-1	TRBD1	TRBJ1-1	CASSGGTGTEAFF	TGCGCCAGCAGCGGCGGGACAGGGACTGAAGCTTTCTTT
few	TRBV6-5	NA	TRBJ1-5	CASGLGRNQPQHF	TGTGCCAGCGGATTAGGGAGAAATCAGCCCCAGCATTTT
NA	TRBV7-9	NA	TRBJ1-1	CASSFLRGPNTEAFF	TGTGCCAGCAGCTTTCTCCGGGGGCCGAACACTGAAGCTTTCTTT
few	TRBV7-2	NA	TRBJ1-2	CASSRTEYGYTF	TGTGCCAGCAGCCGGACCGAGTATGGCTACACCTTC
NA	TRBV5-5	NA	TRBJ2-3	CASSLTDRTIDTQYF	TGTGCCAGCAGCTTGACAGACAGAACGATCGATACGCAGTATTTT
few	TRBV3-1	NA	TRBJ2-3	CASSHTRATGADTQYF	TGTGCCAGCAGCCATACTAGGGCAACGGGGGCAGATACGCAGTATTTT
many	TRBV5-4	TRBD1	TRBJ1-1	CASSSGQGGEAFF	TGTGCCAGCAGCTCGGGACAGGGGGGAGAAGCTTTCTTT
NA	TRBV6-5	TRBD1	TRBJ2-6	CASSYLTGVSSGANVLTF	TGTGCCAGCAGTTACCTTACAGGGGTCTCCTCTGGGGCCAACGTCCTGACTTTC
NA	TRBV5-5	NA	TRBJ2-7	CASSPPDSRYEQYF	TGTGCCAGCAGCCCCCCGGACAGCCGCTACGAGCAGTACTTC
NA	TRBV5-6	NA	TRBJ1-6	CASSLGAQGNSPLHF	TGTGCCAGCAGCTTGGGGGCACAGGGTAATTCACCCCTCCACTTT
NA	TRBV7-2	NA	TRBJ1-5	CASSRRWGGDQPQHF	TGTGCCAGCAGCCGCCGTTGGGGAGGGGATCAGCCCCAGCATTTT
many	TRBV18	NA	TRBJ2-2	CASAETYRELFF	TGTGCCAGCGCAGAAACATACAGGGAGCTGTTTTTT
few	TRBV6-1	NA	TRBJ2-3	CASSVGGQGQYF	TGTGCCAGCAGTGTTGGGGGGCAAGGGCAGTATTTT
few	TRBV2	NA	TRBJ2-3	CASSYSMDTQYF	TGTGCCAGCAGTTATTCTATGGATACGCAGTATTTT
few	TRBV5-1	NA	TRBJ1-1	CASSFDRNKAFF	TGCGCCAGCAGCTTCGACAGGAATAAAGCTTTCTTT
few	TRBV24-1	NA	TRBJ1-5	CATSDPAQPQHF	TGTGCCACCAGTGATCCTGCGCAGCCCCAGCATTTT
many	TRBV12-3/TRBV12-4	NA	TRBJ1-2	CASTLLGAANYGYTF	TGTGCCAGCACCCTGTTGGGGGCAGCTAACTATGGCTACACCTTC
many	TRBV12-3/TRBV12-4	TRBD1	TRBJ1-5	CASSKQGSNQPQHF	TGTGCCAGCAGTAAACAGGGGAGCAATCAGCCCCAGCATTTT
NA	TRBV14	NA	TRBJ1-2	CASSQRTGPYGYTF	TGTGCCAGCAGCCAGAGAACAGGGCCCTATGGCTACACCTTC
few	TRBV20-1	TRBD1	TRBJ2-3	CSARVQGTDTQYF	TGCAGTGCTAGAGTACAGGGGACAGATACGCAGTATTTT
many	TRBV6-2/TRBV6-3	TRBD1	TRBJ2-5	CASSPRDRGLDSQETQYF	TGTGCCAGCAGTCCCCGGGACAGGGGGCTCGATAGCCAAGAGACCCAGTACTTC
few	TRBV7-9	NA	TRBJ1-5	CASSHDFVYGLDQPQHF	TGTGCCAGCAGCCACGACTTTGTATACGGGCTCGATCAGCCCCAGCATTTT
NA	TRBV5-4	NA	TRBJ2-2	CASRRPPANTGELFF	TGTGCCAGCCGAAGGCCCCCCGCGAACACCGGGGAGCTGTTTTTT
NA	TRBV12-3/TRBV12-4	TRBD1	TRBJ1-5	CASSLGQGSEPQHF	TGTGCCAGCAGTTTAGGACAGGGGTCGGAGCCCCAGCATTTT
many	TRBV10-2	NA	TRBJ2-3	CASSDEDPTDTQYF	TGCGCCAGCAGTGATGAGGACCCCACAGATACGCAGTATTTT
few	TRBV5-1	NA	TRBJ2-3	CASTVVAAVTDTQYF	TGCGCCAGCACGGTGGTAGCGGCAGTCACAGATACGCAGTATTTT
few	TRBV12-3/TRBV12-4	NA	TRBJ1-5	CASHLGTERSNQPQHF	TGTGCCAGCCACCTTGGCACAGAGCGTAGCAATCAGCCCCAGCATTTT
many	TRBV27	NA	TRBJ2-1	CASSLSLGGPQFF	TGTGCCAGCAGTTTATCGTTGGGGGGACCGCAGTTCTTC